A selection of T cell receptor beta chains follows, all from one sample in a study of blood T cell repertoires in COVID-19. Method: immunoSEQ multiplex PCR; TCRdb's copy keeps in-frame clones and lacks some. The repertoire holds hundreds of thousands of clones, with about 85% as singletons. The sequenced sample consisted of peripheral blood. These receptors were collected from a man aged 18 to 35 with active or convalescent COVID-19. The CDR3 runs from the conserved cysteine through the conserved F or W. Fields, in order: V gene, J gene, clone size, D gene, CDR3 protein, CDR3 DNA. D genes are given only for firm matches. Not every row has a clone size; where given, it reads once, few, many or a size class.

TRBV15,TRBJ1-2,-,TRBD1,CATSRTPGQGADGYTF,TGTGCCACCAGCAGGACCCCGGGACAGGGGGCTGATGGCTACACCTTC
TRBV4-3,TRBJ2-3,-,TRBD1,CASSQGQGGTDTQYF,TGCGCCAGCAGCCAGGGACAGGGCGGCACAGATACGCAGTATTTT
TRBV28,TRBJ1-3,-,-,CASRTPPGRVAGNTIYF,TGTGCCAGCAGAACACCCCCGGGCAGGGTGGCTGGAAACACCATATATTTT
TRBV3-1/TRBV3-2,TRBJ1-4,-,-,CASSHRAGDEKLFF,TGTGCCAGCAGCCACAGGGCTGGGGATGAAAAACTGTTTTTT
TRBV30,TRBJ1-2,once,-,CAWSPAGIYGYTF,TGTGCCTGGAGTCCCGCCGGGATTTATGGCTACACCTTC
TRBV12-3/TRBV12-4,TRBJ2-1,-,TRBD1,CASSISTGNEQFF,TGTGCCAGCAGTATATCGACAGGGAATGAGCAGTTCTTC
TRBV6-5,TRBJ2-5,-,TRBD1,CASSRQGAIETQYF,TGTGCCAGCAGCCGACAGGGGGCGATCGAGACCCAGTACTTC
TRBV28,TRBJ2-7,once,-,CASSTRDEQYF,TGTGCCAGCAGCACGCGCGACGAGCAGTACTTC
TRBV5-1,TRBJ1-2,-,-,CASSLEDSSYGYTF,TGCGCCAGCAGCTTAGAGGACAGCTCTTATGGCTACACCTTC
TRBV5-8,TRBJ2-1,-,TRBD1,CASSLWGTGDNEQFF,TGTGCCAGCAGCTTGTGGGGGACAGGGGACAATGAGCAGTTCTTC
TRBV10-3,TRBJ2-7,-,-,CAISGSGYEQYF,TGTGCCATCAGCGGCAGCGGGTACGAGCAGTACTTC
TRBV6-1,TRBJ1-2,-,TRBD1,CASRGQSIWGYTF,TGTGCCAGCAGGGGACAGTCGATCTGGGGCTACACCTTC
TRBV6-6,TRBJ1-2,-,TRBD1,CASSYRTGGNYGYTF,TGTGCCAGCAGTTACCGGACAGGGGGTAACTATGGCTACACCTTC
TRBV10-3,TRBJ2-1,-,-,CAISETQVGSYNEQFF,TGTGCCATCAGTGAAACACAGGTCGGGTCCTACAATGAGCAGTTCTTC
TRBV5-1,TRBJ2-5,-,-,CASSPQGRQTQYF,TGCGCCAGCAGCCCACAGGGGAGGCAGACCCAGTACTTC
TRBV3-1/TRBV3-2,TRBJ2-7,-,-,CASKPGLVFHEQYF,TGTGCCAGTAAACCGGGACTTGTCTTTCACGAGCAGTACTTC
TRBV5-1,TRBJ2-6,once,-,CASSLAAQGSGANVLTF,TGCGCCAGCAGCTTGGCCGCACAGGGCTCTGGGGCCAACGTCCTGACTTTC
TRBV14,TRBJ1-1,-,-,CASSQVVSRAEAFF,TGTGCCAGCAGCCAAGTGGTATCCAGGGCAGAAGCTTTCTTT
TRBV6-2/TRBV6-3,TRBJ1-3,-,-,CASSPDWNSGNTIYF,TGTGCCAGCAGCCCGGACTGGAACTCTGGAAACACCATATATTTT
TRBV19,TRBJ2-4,-,-,CASSMPSNGNIQYF,TGTGCCAGTAGTATGCCCTCTAACGGAAACATTCAGTACTTC
TRBV18,TRBJ2-6,-,TRBD2,CASSPIAGGLSGANVLTF,TGTGCCAGCTCACCTATAGCGGGGGGGCTCTCTGGGGCCAACGTCCTGACTTTC
TRBV2,TRBJ2-7,-,TRBD2,CASRDPGSGSSYEQYF,TGTGCCAGCAGGGACCCGGGTAGCGGGTCTTCCTACGAGCAGTACTTC
TRBV5-6,TRBJ2-3,once,-,CASSPGSTDTQYF,TGTGCCAGCAGCCCGGGAAGCACAGATACGCAGTATTTT
TRBV11-2,TRBJ1-1,-,-,CASSLTGKPNTEAFF,TGTGCCAGCAGCTTAACAGGAAAACCGAACACTGAAGCTTTCTTT
TRBV14,TRBJ1-3,-,TRBD1,CASSRTGAPEGNTIYF,TGTGCCAGCAGCAGGACAGGGGCCCCGGAGGGAAACACCATATATTTT
TRBV30,TRBJ2-1,-,TRBD1,CAWYPRTGPNEQFF,TGTGCCTGGTACCCTAGGACAGGGCCCAATGAGCAGTTCTTC
TRBV27,TRBJ1-1,few,TRBD1,CASRSWTGAFF,TGTGCCAGCAGGTCGTGGACAGGGGCTTTCTTT
TRBV6-2/TRBV6-3,TRBJ2-3,-,-,CASSARYREDSTDTQYF,TGTGCCAGCAGCGCCCGTTACAGGGAAGATAGCACAGATACGCAGTATTTT
TRBV14,TRBJ1-1,few,-,CASSQGGGGTEAFF,TGTGCCAGCAGCCAGGGAGGGGGAGGGACTGAAGCTTTCTTT
TRBV7-2,TRBJ1-1,-,-,CASSLYPGPNTEAFF,TGTGCCAGCAGCTTATACCCGGGTCCGAACACTGAAGCTTTCTTT
TRBV11-3,TRBJ2-1,once,TRBD1,CASSRDREGSYNEQFF,TGTGCCAGCAGCCGAGACAGGGAAGGCTCCTACAATGAGCAGTTCTTC
TRBV24-1,TRBJ2-5,-,TRBD2,CATSDGYRIAGAETQYF,TGTGCCACCAGTGATGGGTATAGGATAGCGGGAGCAGAGACCCAGTACTTC
TRBV21-1,TRBJ1-4,-,-,CASSNTGGWGEKLFF,TGTGCCAGCAGCAATACAGGGGGCTGGGGTGAAAAACTGTTTTTT
TRBV6-5,TRBJ1-2,-,-,CASSRTVVDYGYTF,TGTGCCAGCAGTAGGACAGTTGTAGATTATGGCTACACCTTC
TRBV19,TRBJ1-2,once,-,CASSRERAGYTF,TGTGCCAGTAGTAGGGAGAGAGCTGGCTACACCTTC
TRBV5-5,TRBJ1-3,-,-,CASSLQALAGNTIYF,TGTGCCAGCAGCCTACAGGCACTCGCTGGAAACACCATATATTTT
TRBV5-1,TRBJ1-1,few,-,CASSTGHSTMNTEAFF,TGCGCCAGCAGTACAGGACATTCTACTATGAACACTGAAGCTTTCTTT
TRBV9,TRBJ1-2,-,TRBD1,CASSKGVGQNYGYTF,TGTGCCAGCAGCAAAGGGGTGGGACAGAACTATGGCTACACCTTC
TRBV6-6,TRBJ2-7,once,-,CASSQTRLEQYF,TGTGCCAGCAGTCAGACTAGGCTCGAGCAGTACTTC
TRBV18,TRBJ1-2,once,TRBD1,CASSPTDRDYGYTF,TGTGCCAGCTCACCGACCGACAGGGACTATGGCTACACCTTC
TRBV5-1,TRBJ1-1,once,TRBD1,CASSGGTGVMNTEAFF,TGCGCCAGCAGCGGTGGAACAGGGGTTATGAACACTGAAGCTTTCTTT
TRBV6-4,TRBJ1-6,-,-,CASSEEPTGHSPLHF,TGTGCCAGCAGTGAGGAACCCACAGGGCATTCACCCCTCCACTTT
TRBV5-4,TRBJ1-1,-,-,CASSFDYTEAFF,TGTGCCAGCAGCTTTGACTACACTGAAGCTTTCTTT
TRBV18,TRBJ1-1,few,-,CASSRQDSRTAEAFF,TGTGCCAGCTCAAGACAGGACAGTAGAACGGCTGAAGCTTTCTTT
TRBV2,TRBJ1-2,-,-,CASTDNQGYGYTF,TGTGCCAGCACGGACAATCAAGGCTATGGCTACACCTTC
TRBV14,TRBJ1-2,-,TRBD1,CASSHPGQGYGYTF,TGTGCCAGCAGCCATCCCGGACAGGGCTATGGCTACACCTTC
TRBV27,TRBJ1-6,-,-,CASSLSVREPLHF,TGTGCCAGCAGTTTATCGGTCAGGGAACCCCTCCACTTT
TRBV7-2,TRBJ2-7,-,-,CASSRSWSSYEQYF,TGTGCCAGCAGTCGCAGTTGGAGCTCCTACGAGCAGTACTTC
TRBV7-9,TRBJ1-2,-,TRBD1,CASSPTTGAGYTF,TGTGCCAGCAGCCCTACCACAGGGGCGGGCTACACCTTC
TRBV5-4,TRBJ2-2,once,TRBD1,CASSRDRAPTGELFF,TGTGCCAGCAGCCGGGACAGGGCCCCAACCGGGGAGCTGTTTTTT